This entry lists 26 T cell receptor beta chains sequenced from one sample in a study of OX40 agonist ivuxolimab in advanced cancers. Method: immunoSEQ multiplex PCR; TCRdb's copy keeps in-frame clones and lacks some. This sample yields 15,000 to 20,000 clones, of which roughly four fifths are seen a single time; around 15% belongs to the top ten. The sample was CD4+ or CD8+ T cells sorted from blood, taken in a trial of the OX40 agonist ivuxolimab. Receptors were obtained from an adult with an advanced solid tumor such as melanoma, head and neck, liver or kidney cancer.

This clone was detected once. This sequence joins TRBV11-2 and TRBJ2-6, with 7 bases lining up with TRBD1. The ends lost 6 bases at V and 3 bases at J; junction bases unmatched: 8. This CDR3 contains 16 residues. CDR1 is SGHAT and CDR2 is FQNNGV in the germline V gene. CDR3 sequence: CASRGTAHFGANVLTF. CDR3 bases: TGTGCCAGCAGGGGGACAGCCCACTTTGGGGCCAACGTCCTGACTTTC.

The J gene is TRBJ2-3, the V gene TRBV29-1; TRBD2 matches at 12 bases. After removal of 7 bases from V and 3 bases from J, the junction contained 11 bases not matched to a gene. The CDR3 consists of 16 residues. Germline V CDR1 and CDR2: SQVTM, ANQGSEA. The CDR3 DNA follows: TGCAGCGCTAGCGGGGGGGCGCAGGGTGAAACAGATACGCAGTATTTT. It specifies CSASGGAQGETDTQYF.

The chain links TRBV19 to TRBJ2-2, with D hard to call. This CDR3 is built from 14 residues. The V end lost 8 bases, the J end lost 1 base, and 11 bases lay between the germline ends. Germline assignment: CDR1 LNHDA and CDR2 SQIVND (reference sequence). The CDR3 DNA follows: TGTGCCAGTGGGCGGCAGGTGAACACCGGGGAGCTGTTTTTT. Amino acids: CASGRQVNTGELFF.

The chain joins TRBV2 to TRBJ1-2; the D is unclear. The germline V and J ends were trimmed by 3 bases and 2 bases, with 7 bases remaining between them. The CDR3 totals 13 residues. Germline V gene data show CDR1 as SNHLY and CDR2 as FYNNEI. This CDR3 reads CASSEGRNYGYTF. In nucleotides, the CDR3 is TGTGCCAGCAGTGAGGGCCGGAACTATGGCTACACCTTC.

The chain uses TRBV5-5 and TRBJ2-4; tentatively, D is TRBD2 (5 bases). Per germline, CDR1 SGHKS and CDR2 YYEKEE (reference sequence). V was clipped by 1 base and J by 9 bases, with 20 bases between them. The CDR3 contains 16 residues. The CDR3 sequence: CASSLTASGSMGIQYF. The CDR3 nucleotides are TGTGCCAGCAGCTTGACAGCTTCGGGATCAATGGGCATTCAGTACTTC.

The chain combines TRBV5-1 with TRBJ1-3, with D unclear. The V gene lost 4 bases and the J gene lost 0 bases, with 14 bases spanning the gap. CDR3 length: 16 residues. From germline, CDR1 is SGHRS and CDR2 YFSETQ. This CDR3 reads CASSLRTEFSGNTIYF. DNA for the CDR3: TGCGCCAGCAGCCTCAGGACCGAATTCTCTGGAAACACCATATATTTT.

This rearrangement joins TRBV7-2 to TRBJ1-1; no clear D. This CDR3 has 16 residues. Trimming shortened V by 6 bases and J by 0 bases, and 17 bases separated the two germline ends. Looked up from germline, CDR1 is SGHTA and CDR2 is FQGNSA. The CDR3 DNA is TGTGCCAGCAGGCCCGAAGTACACAGCATGAACACTGAAGCTTTCTTT. Its translation is CASRPEVHSMNTEAFF.

This clone has more than one count but fewer than ten. J is TRBJ2-1 and V is TRBV5-6; D is undetermined. The germline V gene has CDR1 SGHDT and CDR2 YYEEEE. The V and J ends lost 5 bases and 9 bases respectively, with 9 bases between them. The CDR3 loop spans 11 amino acids. The CDR3 spells CASRRLGEQFF. The CDR3 DNA is TGTGCCAGCAGGCGATTGGGTGAGCAGTTCTTC.

The chain uses TRBV19 and TRBJ2-3; D not certain. V was clipped by 2 bases and J by 2 bases, with 14 bases between them. The CDR3 is made up of 16 amino acids. Germline CDR1 reads LNHDA; CDR2 reads SQIVND (reference sequence). The CDR3 sequence is CASSILLGTNTDTQYF. The CDR3 nucleotides read TGTGCCAGTAGTATACTCTTAGGTACAAACACAGATACGCAGTATTTT.

This clone was detected only once. CDR3 protein: CASSWSGGTTDTQYF. In DNA, the CDR3 is TGCGCCAGCAGCTGGAGCGGGGGCACAACAGATACGCAGTATTTT. V usage is TRBV5-1 and J usage is TRBJ2-3, with 8 bases identical to TRBD2. The germline CDR1 and CDR2 sequences are SGHRS and YFSETQ. V dropped 3 bases and J dropped 3; count of bases not matched to a gene: 6. This CDR3 region has 15 residues. Full variable domain (outside the CDR3, taken from reference TRBV5-1 and TRBJ2-3): KAGVTQTPRYLIKTRGQQVTLSCSPISGHRSVSWYQQTPGQGLQFLFEYFSETQRNKGNFPGRFSGRQFSNSRSEMNVSTLELGDSALYLCASSWSGGTTDTQYFGPGTRLTVL.

The chain employs TRBV6-5 and TRBJ2-3; D unresolved. V was trimmed by 4 bases and J by 2 bases, leaving 10 bases between them. This CDR3 has 14 residues. In germline, CDR1 is MNHEY, CDR2 SVGAGI. The CDR3 region has the DNA TGTGCCAGCAGTTTAGGCAGGTCCACAGATACGCAGTATTTT. The encoded protein is CASSLGRSTDTQYF.

The chain combines TRBV10-3 with TRBJ1-5; D not certain. The V end lost 2 bases, the J end lost 5 bases, and 4 bases lay between the germline ends. This CDR3 spans 12 amino acids. Germline CDR1 reads ENHRY; CDR2 reads SYGVKD. The CDR3 sequence: CAISEADQPQHF. In nucleotides, the CDR3 is TGTGCCATCAGTGAGGCGGATCAGCCCCAGCATTTT.

A single count supports this clone. V usage is TRBV7-2 and J usage is TRBJ2-5; D perhaps matches TRBD1 (5 bases). There are 14 residues in the CDR3. Trimming took 5 bases from V and 7 from J, leaving 17 bases between them. Germline V gene sequence: CDR1 SGHTA, CDR2 FQGNSA. The CDR3 DNA reads TGTGCCAGCAGCCCGTTGACAGTCAAGACGACCCAGTACTTC. It specifies CASSPLTVKTTQYF.

This chain's CDR3 is CASSPSPGNTIYF. In DNA form, the CDR3 reads TGTGCCAGCAGCCCCTCCCCCGGAAACACCATATATTTT. The genes are TRBV7-3 and TRBJ1-3; D remains ambiguous. Between the trimmed V and J ends, which lost 5 bases and 4 bases, there was a span of 9 bases. Germline CDR1 and CDR2: SGHTA and FQGTGA. The CDR3 runs 13 residues.

This chain joins TRBV7-2 and TRBJ1-1, with 8 bases identical to TRBD1. Unmatched junction bases numbered 7, after V lost 5 bases and J lost 5 bases. Per the germline V gene, CDR1 is SGHTA and CDR2 is FQGNSA. CDR3 length: 14 amino acids. CDR3 loop: CASSRRQGKTEAFF. The DNA of the CDR3 is TGTGCCAGCAGCCGGAGACAGGGGAAGACTGAAGCTTTCTTT.

The V and J genes are TRBV29-1 and TRBJ1-2; 8 nucleotides line up with TRBD1. This CDR3 has 12 amino acids. Germline CDR1 is SQVTM and CDR2 is ANQGSEA. The V gene end was trimmed by 4 bases and the J gene end by 6 bases; junction bases not matched to a gene: 4. The CDR3, as DNA: TGCAGCGTTGGGGGACAGGCTGATGGCTACACCTTC. This codes for CSVGGQADGYTF.

The gene calls are TRBV7-3 and TRBJ2-3, with TRBD2 as a possible D gene (6 bases). CDR1 is SGHTA and CDR2 is FQGTGA in the germline V gene. The CDR3 consists of 14 residues. Trimming pared 5 bases from V and 7 bases from J, leaving 16 bases between. This chain's CDR3 is CASSPGDSHNTQYF. CDR3 nucleotide sequence: TGTGCCAGCAGCCCGGGGGACTCCCACAATACGCAGTATTTT.

The chain employs TRBV27 and TRBJ2-5, with 7 bases identical to TRBD1. Gene TRBJ2-7 matches the end of the DNA better, so the J call may be wrong. The CDR3 has 14 residues. From germline, CDR1 is MNHEY and CDR2 SMNVEV (reference sequence). This chain's CDR3 is CASTPPDRPYEQYF. Here the CDR3 DNA reads TGTGCCAGCACCCCCCCGGACAGGCCCTACGAGCAGTACTTC.

V gene TRBV11-1 combines with J gene TRBJ1-2; 7 bases match TRBD1. The CDR3 totals 12 residues. Germline V gives CDR1 SGHAT, CDR2 FQDESV (reference sequence). V shed 5 bases and J 7 bases; nucleotides not matched to a gene: 4. The CDR3 bases are TGTGCCAGCAGCCTACAGGGGCTTGGCTACACCTTC. Translation gives CASSLQGLGYTF.

The chain links TRBV6-1 to TRBJ2-3; TRBD2 aligns across 10 bases. Trimming took 4 bases from V and 1 from J; bases not matched to a gene: 2. CDR1 is MNHNS and CDR2 is SASEGT in the germline V gene. The CDR3 runs 15 residues. The CDR3 region is CASSGTSGRTDTQYF. The CDR3 bases are TGTGCCAGCAGTGGGACTAGCGGCCGCACAGATACGCAGTATTTT.

This clone came up a few times. This chain joins TRBV5-6 and TRBJ1-2; TRBD1 aligns across 12 bases. V dropped 1 base and J dropped 8; count of bases not matched to a gene: 9. This CDR3 has 16 residues. The V gene's germline CDR1 is SGHDT and CDR2 YYEEEE. The CDR3 loop reads CASSLFGTGGKLGYTF. CDR3 DNA sequence: TGTGCCAGCAGCTTGTTCGGGACAGGGGGCAAACTCGGCTACACCTTC.

This sequence joins TRBV6-1 and TRBJ1-3, with D perhaps TRBD1 (5 bases). The V gene lost 6 bases and the J gene lost 0 bases, with 9 bases spanning the gap. CDR3 length: 14 amino acids. CDR1 and CDR2 from the germline V gene are MNHNS and SASEGT. CDR3: CASRDTFSGNTIYF. CDR3 nucleotide sequence: TGTGCCAGCAGGGACACCTTCTCTGGAAACACCATATATTTT.

This rearrangement joins TRBV5-6 to TRBJ2-5; 8 nucleotides line up with TRBD1. V trimming: 3 bases; J trimming: 4 bases; junction bases outside the gene matches: 8. Germline CDR1 and CDR2: SGHDT and YYEEEE. There are 15 residues in the CDR3. CDR3 in DNA: TGTGCCAGCAGCTCAGACTGGGACAGGCGAGAGACCCAGTACTTC. It codes for CASSSDWDRRETQYF.

V gene TRBV27 combines with J gene TRBJ1-1; the match to TRBD1 covers 9 bases. The CDR3 runs to 19 residues. V lost 3 bases, J lost 7 bases, and 21 bases stayed unmatched. Germline V CDR1 and CDR2: MNHEY, SMNVEV (reference sequence). The CDR3 sequence is CASSFSPPPRTGAILEAFF. Written as DNA, the CDR3 is TGTGCCAGCAGTTTTTCACCCCCCCCGCGGACAGGGGCCATCCTTGAAGCTTTCTTT.

The V and J genes are TRBV19 and TRBJ2-1; 13 bases align to TRBD2. The germline V gene encodes CDR1 LNHDA and CDR2 SQIVND (reference sequence). The trim removed 4 bases at V and 7 bases at J, leaving 4 bases unmatched. This CDR3 comprises 15 residues. DNA of the CDR3: TGTGCCAGTAGTAAACTAGCGGGAGGGTCGAATGAGCAGTTCTTC. This gives the protein CASSKLAGGSNEQFF.

The rearrangement joins TRBV7-8 to TRBJ1-5; no firm D call. Germline assignment: CDR1 SGHVS and CDR2 FQNEAQ. Trimming took 9 bases from V and 2 from J, leaving 11 bases between them. The CDR3 has 13 amino acids. The CDR3 DNA sequence: TGTGCCAGTAAGCCGGAGGGCAATCAGCCCCAGCATTTT. This gives the protein CASKPEGNQPQHF.